This TCR beta chain is from a study of T cell changes during pregnancy in multiple sclerosis. The CDR3 runs 16 residues. CDR1 LGHNA and CDR2 YSLEER come from the germline V gene. With V trimmed by 5 bases and J by 6 bases, 15 bases remained unmatched. Only in-frame clones appear in the TCRdb table, and some are missing; sequencing was by immunoSEQ multiplex PCR. Among around 33,000 clones listed, roughly 90% were seen once. The rearrangement joins TRBV4-3 to TRBJ1-2; the match to TRBD1 covers 7 bases. This TCR came from a female donor in good health, enrolled as a control in a pregnancy study. Sequencing used peripheral blood, obtained in the third trimester of pregnancy. CDR3 sequence reads: CASSAAGPGTVHGYTF. In DNA form, the CDR3 reads TGCGCCAGCAGCGCCGCGGGGCCCGGGACAGTACATGGCTACACCTTC.